This T cell receptor beta chain was observed in a study of T cell responses to AZD1222 COVID-19 vaccine. General study results and limits: Only a handful of AZD1222 recipients, several in all, had baseline seropositivity.

Second-dose timings of about 4 or about 12 weeks were pooled. CDR1 and CDR2 (germline): SGHTA, FQGNSA. CDR3 length: 16 amino acids. The V gene lost 5 bases and the J gene lost 4 bases, with 20 bases spanning the gap. Concerning this clone itself: Its matching antigen is unknown.

Assay: immunoSEQ multiplex PCR; the TCRdb copy retains only in-frame clones and omits some. The sample includes approximately 120,000 clones, around 83% of them seen just once. J is TRBJ1-2 and V is TRBV7-2; a possible D gene is TRBD1 (6 bases). This TCR came from an adult who received the AZD1222 COVID-19 vaccine. The sample in question was peripheral blood, obtained 28 days after the second AZD1222 dose. The CDR3 DNA reads TGTGCCAGCAGCCCAATGGGGGGCGGATTAATCTATGGCTACACCTTC. Encoded protein: CASSPMGGGLIYGYTF.